This T cell receptor (beta chain) was sequenced in a study of memory CD4+ T cells and cytomegalovirus serostatus. The study's findings and limits: Suggested: most of the CMV-linked TCR signature lies in CD4+ memory cells.

Data came from immunoSEQ multiplex PCR; TCRdb stores just in-frame clones and leaves some out. The table includes tens of thousands of clones, 70% to 80% detected once. Germline CDR1 is SGHTA and CDR2 is FQGNSA. V dropped 4 bases and J dropped 10 bases, with 19 bases sitting between them. CDR3 length: 14 amino acids. Notes on this clone: Its antigen remains unidentified.

The sort gate was single viable CD3+CD4+CD8-CD45RO+ cells for memory CD4+ T cells. Sequencing used memory CD4+ T cells from blood. This chain uses TRBV7-2 with TRBJ1-1; maybe TRBD1 (6 bases). This clonotype originated in an adult in good health and CMV-seronegative. Written as DNA, the CDR3 is TGTGCCAGCAGCTCGCAAAGCACAGGGATCTCAGCTTTCTTT. Amino acids: CASSSQSTGISAFF.